In this sample, the clone carrying this T cell receptor beta chain is medium-sized (0.01 to 0.1%). Antigen unknown. A single record per CDR3 protein comes from TCRdb applying MiXCR to the RT-PCR reads. The table includes about 240,000 distinct CDR3 sequences, 10% to 15% detected once. The sample originates from a study of response to subunit inactivated influenza vaccine. Notes on the study in general: Each seasonal influenza vaccination recruits few new T cells, the authors suggested.

The material was non-naive T cells sorted from PBMCs, obtained roughly 15 days before vaccination. The TCR comes from a man aged 50 or older who received an inactivated influenza vaccine.

The CDR3 protein is CSAGSGSSPDTQYF. CDR3 DNA sequence: TGCAGTGCTGGTAGCGGGAGTTCCCCAGATACGCAGTATTTT. The chain has TRBV20-1 and TRBJ2-3, with 9 bases aligning to TRBD2. The V gene's germline CDR1 is DFQATT and CDR2 SNEGSKA (reference sequence). With V trimmed by 5 bases and J by 4 bases, 7 bases remained unmatched. The CDR3 has 14 residues.